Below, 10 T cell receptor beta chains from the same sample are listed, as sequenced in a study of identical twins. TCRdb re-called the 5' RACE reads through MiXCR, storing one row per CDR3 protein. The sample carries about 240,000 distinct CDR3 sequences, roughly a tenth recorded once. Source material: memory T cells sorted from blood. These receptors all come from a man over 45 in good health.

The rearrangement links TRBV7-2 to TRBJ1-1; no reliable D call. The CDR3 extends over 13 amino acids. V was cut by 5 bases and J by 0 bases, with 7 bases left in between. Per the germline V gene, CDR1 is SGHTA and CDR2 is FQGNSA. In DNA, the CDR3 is TGTGCCAGCAGCGTCGATATGAACACTGAAGCTTTCTTT. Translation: CASSVDMNTEAFF. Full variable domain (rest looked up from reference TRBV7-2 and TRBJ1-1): GAGVSQSPSNKVTEKGKDVELRCDPISGHTALYWYRQSLGQGLEFLIYFQGNSAPDKSGLPSDRFSAERTGGSVSTLTIQRTQQEDSAVYLCASSVDMNTEAFFGQGTRLTVV.

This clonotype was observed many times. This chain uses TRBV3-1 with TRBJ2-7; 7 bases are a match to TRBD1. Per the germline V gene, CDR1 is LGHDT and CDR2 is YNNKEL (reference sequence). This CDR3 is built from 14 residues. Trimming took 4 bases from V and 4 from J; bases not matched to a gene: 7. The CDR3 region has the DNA TGTGCCAGCAGCCCCGGAGACAGGGTTTACGAGCAGTACTTC. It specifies CASSPGDRVYEQYF.

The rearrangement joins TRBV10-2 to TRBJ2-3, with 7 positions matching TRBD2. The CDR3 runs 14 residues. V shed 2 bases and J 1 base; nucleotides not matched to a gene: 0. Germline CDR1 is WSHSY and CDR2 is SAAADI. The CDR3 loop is CASSERGGTDTQYF. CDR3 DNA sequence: TGCGCCAGCAGTGAGCGGGGGGGCACAGATACGCAGTATTTT.

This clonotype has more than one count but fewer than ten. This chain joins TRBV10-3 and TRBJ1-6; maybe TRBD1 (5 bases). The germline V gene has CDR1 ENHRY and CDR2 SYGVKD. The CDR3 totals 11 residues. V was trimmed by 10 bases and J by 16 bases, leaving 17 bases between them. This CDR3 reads CATGDALSLHF. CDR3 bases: TGTGCCACTGGGGACGCACTATCTCTCCACTTT.

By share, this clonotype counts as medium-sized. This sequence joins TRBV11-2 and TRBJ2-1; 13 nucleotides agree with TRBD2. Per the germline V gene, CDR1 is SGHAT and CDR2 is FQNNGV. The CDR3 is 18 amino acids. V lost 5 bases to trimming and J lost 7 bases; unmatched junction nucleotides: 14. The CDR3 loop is CASSPGLAGEATRNEQFF. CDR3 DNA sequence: TGTGCCAGCAGCCCCGGACTAGCGGGAGAGGCTACTAGGAATGAGCAGTTCTTC.

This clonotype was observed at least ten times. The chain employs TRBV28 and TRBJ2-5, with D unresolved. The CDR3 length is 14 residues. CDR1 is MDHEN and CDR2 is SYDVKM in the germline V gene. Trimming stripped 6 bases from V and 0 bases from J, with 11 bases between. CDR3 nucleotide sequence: TGTGCCAGCAGCTCGATACAATACCAAGAGACCCAGTACTTC. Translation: CASSSIQYQETQYF.

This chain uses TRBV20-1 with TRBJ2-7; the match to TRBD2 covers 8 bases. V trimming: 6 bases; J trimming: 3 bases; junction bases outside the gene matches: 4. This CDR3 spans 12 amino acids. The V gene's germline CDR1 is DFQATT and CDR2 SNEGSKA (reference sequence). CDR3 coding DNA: TGCAGTGCCACGGGACTAGACTACGAGCAGTACTTC. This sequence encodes CSATGLDYEQYF.

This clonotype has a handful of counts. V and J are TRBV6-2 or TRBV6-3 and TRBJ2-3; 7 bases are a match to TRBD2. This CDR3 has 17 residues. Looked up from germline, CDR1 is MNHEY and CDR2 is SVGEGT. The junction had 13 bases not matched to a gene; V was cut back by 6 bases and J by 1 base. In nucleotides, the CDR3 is TGTGCCAGCAGCCCCCCCAGGTTTAGCGGGCGCACAGATACGCAGTATTTT. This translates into CASSPPRFSGRTDTQYF.

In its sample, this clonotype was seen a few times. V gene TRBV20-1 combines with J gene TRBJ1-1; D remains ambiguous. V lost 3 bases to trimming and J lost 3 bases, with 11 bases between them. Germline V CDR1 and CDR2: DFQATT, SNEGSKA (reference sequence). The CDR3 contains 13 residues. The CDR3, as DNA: TGCAGTGCTAGTTTTCGGTGGGACACTGAAGCTTTCTTT. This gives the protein CSASFRWDTEAFF.

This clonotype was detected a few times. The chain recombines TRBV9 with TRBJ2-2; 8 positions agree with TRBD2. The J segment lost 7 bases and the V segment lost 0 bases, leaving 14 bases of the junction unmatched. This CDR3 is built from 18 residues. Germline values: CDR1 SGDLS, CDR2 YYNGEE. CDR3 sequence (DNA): TGTGCCAGCAGCGTAGAGTGGCGGGAGGCCGCCCTGGGCGGGGAGCTGTTTTTT. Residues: CASSVEWREAALGGELFF. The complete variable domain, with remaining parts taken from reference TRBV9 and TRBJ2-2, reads DSGVTQTPKHLITATGQRVTLRCSPRSGDLSVYWYQQSLDQGLQFLIQYYNGEERAKGNILERFSAQQFPDLHSELNLSSLELGDSALYFCASSVEWREAALGGELFFGEGSRLTVL.